The next 2 T cell receptor beta chains were all read from a single sample in a study of blood T cell repertoires in COVID-19. Profiling relied on immunoSEQ multiplex PCR, and the TCRdb table lists in-frame clones only, not all of them. The table has a few hundred thousand clones, more than 65% seen once. Material: peripheral blood. These receptor sequences come from an older woman with acute or convalescent COVID-19.

The chain joins TRBV2 to TRBJ2-1, with 7 bases matching TRBD2. The V gene's germline CDR1 is SNHLY and CDR2 FYNNEI. CDR3 length: 16 amino acids. V was pared by 6 bases and J by 10 bases, with 18 bases of the junction left unmatched. CDR3 region: CASRMSSGAPFQEQFF. In nucleotides, the CDR3 is TGTGCCAGCAGGATGTCAAGCGGGGCACCCTTTCAGGAGCAGTTCTTC.

This chain connects TRBV28 to TRBJ1-2; 11 nucleotides align to TRBD1. Germline V gene sequence: CDR1 MDHEN, CDR2 SYDVKM. The CDR3 runs 15 residues. J lost 8 bases, V lost 1 base, and 6 bases had no gene match. Here the CDR3 DNA reads TGTGCCAGCAGTTTATCGGACAGGGGGCGCGGAGGCTACACCTTC. It yields the protein CASSLSDRGRGGYTF.